These 17 T cell receptor beta chains share one sample of origin, sequenced in a study of identical twins. TCRdb used MiXCR to reprocess the 5' RACE reads, holding one entry per CDR3 protein. The sample gives about 550,000 distinct CDR3 sequences, about 22% of which show up once; around 0.5% is in the top ten. This sample also belongs to another study, concerning yellow fever vaccine responses in identical twins.

What was sequenced was CD4+ T cells sorted from blood. Every receptor here comes from a young woman in good health.

The chain is built from TRBV20-1 and TRBJ2-1; 9 positions agree with TRBD2. V dropped 1 base and J dropped 1; count of bases not matched to a gene: 5. Germline CDR1 and CDR2: DFQATT and SNEGSKA (reference sequence). CDR3 length: 16 residues. Here the CDR3 DNA reads TGCAGTGCTAGAGTAGCCAGCGGGAGGTCCTACAATGAGCAGTTCTTC. This translates into CSARVASGRSYNEQFF.

The rearrangement joins TRBV10-3 to TRBJ2-1, with D unclear. Trimming pared 4 bases from V and 6 bases from J, leaving 10 bases between. The CDR3 runs 13 residues. CDR1 is ENHRY and CDR2 is SYGVKD in the germline V gene. This chain's CDR3 is CAISVGVGNEQFF. The CDR3 DNA follows: TGTGCCATCAGTGTTGGGGTAGGCAATGAGCAGTTCTTC.

This clonotype occurred a few times. The chain links TRBV11-1 to TRBJ1-2, with 7 bases identical to TRBD1. CDR1 is SGHAT and CDR2 is FQDESV in the germline V gene (reference sequence). The CDR3 length is 13 residues. V dropped 3 bases and J dropped 8; count of bases not matched to a gene: 6. DNA for the CDR3: TGTGCCAGCAGCTTCGGACAGGAGGGCGGCTACACCTTC. This codes for CASSFGQEGGYTF.

The chain uses TRBV27 and TRBJ2-5; D is possibly TRBD2 (5 bases). The V end was cut by 0 bases, the J end by 5 bases, with 13 bases between. This CDR3 is 15 amino acids long. Germline CDR1 MNHEY, CDR2 SMNVEV (reference sequence). The CDR3, as DNA: TGTGCCAGCAGTTTATCGAGCGGAGGATGGGAGACCCAGTACTTC. Amino acid sequence: CASSLSSGGWETQYF.

The CDR3 here is CAISYTTDTQYF. As DNA, the CDR3 is TGTGCCATCAGTTATACCACAGATACGCAGTATTTT. The V and J genes are TRBV10-3 and TRBJ2-3; D is undetermined. Germline V gives CDR1 ENHRY, CDR2 SYGVKD. The length of the CDR3 is 12 residues. The V end lost 5 bases, the J end lost 2 bases, and 5 bases lay between the germline ends.

This chain links TRBV20-1 with TRBJ1-5; maybe TRBD1 (6 bases). The germline V gene encodes CDR1 DFQATT and CDR2 SNEGSKA (reference sequence). The CDR3 has 13 residues. V lost 4 bases, J lost 7 bases, and 14 bases lay in between. CDR3 sequence: CSATGGAGQPQHF. The CDR3 region has the DNA TGCAGTGCTACGGGGGGCGCTGGACAGCCCCAGCATTTT.

This chain uses TRBV6-1 with TRBJ2-3, with a weak D call TRBD2 (7 bases). The CDR3 totals 16 residues. Germline V gives CDR1 MNHNS, CDR2 SASEGT. V dropped 7 bases and J dropped 4 bases, with 21 bases sitting between them. The CDR3 loop reads CASTQLGGGPPDTQYF. In DNA form, the CDR3 reads TGTGCCAGCACCCAACTAGGGGGAGGGCCACCAGATACGCAGTATTTT.

This clonotype was detected only a few times. The chain carries TRBV5-1 and TRBJ2-1; perhaps TRBD1 as D (6 bases). V lost 4 bases, J lost 5 bases, and 16 bases lay in between. CDR3 length: 15 residues. The germline gives CDR1 SGHRS, CDR2 YFSETQ. The CDR3 nucleotides are TGCGCCAGCAGCCCCCGGGACATACTTAACAATGAGCAGTTCTTC. Residues: CASSPRDILNNEQFF.

There are a few counts of this clonotype. This rearrangement joins TRBV12-3 or TRBV12-4 to TRBJ1-5, with D uncertain. Trimming shortened V by 3 bases and J by 2 bases, and 11 bases separated the two germline ends. The CDR3 has 15 residues. The CDR3 is CASSLSLVGNQPQHF. The CDR3 DNA reads TGTGCCAGCAGTTTGTCCCTTGTAGGCAATCAGCCCCAGCATTTT.

This clonotype was found once. The chain employs TRBV29-1 and TRBJ1-1; D unresolved. This CDR3 has 14 residues. The germline V gene has CDR1 SQVTM and CDR2 ANQGSEA. V shed 4 bases and J shed 0 bases, with 12 bases lying between them. CDR3 loop: CSVVGKAMNTEAFF. The CDR3 DNA sequence: TGCAGCGTTGTGGGGAAGGCCATGAACACTGAAGCTTTCTTT.

The gene calls are TRBV10-3 and TRBJ1-1; D remains unclear. The CDR3 extends over 17 amino acids. The V end was cut by 10 bases, the J end by 0 bases, with 24 bases between. CDR1 and CDR2 (germline): ENHRY, SYGVKD. The CDR3 spells CATRSRGFGAMNTEAFF. Written as DNA, the CDR3 is TGTGCCACCAGAAGTAGAGGGTTTGGAGCCATGAACACTGAAGCTTTCTTT.

The V gene is TRBV24-1, the J gene TRBJ2-3; TRBD2 matches at 14 bases. The germline gives CDR1 KGHDR, CDR2 SFDVKD. With V trimmed by 0 bases and J by 6 bases, 4 bases remained unmatched. This CDR3 has 17 amino acids. The CDR3 DNA follows: TGTGCCACCAGTGATTTGTCGGGACTAGCGGGAGTTGATACGCAGTATTTT. Amino acid sequence: CATSDLSGLAGVDTQYF.

This clonotype was counted between two and nine times. This chain links TRBV12-3 or TRBV12-4 with TRBJ1-5; weak D call: TRBD1 (5 bases). The V gene lost 6 bases and the J gene lost 5 bases, with 11 bases spanning the gap. The CDR3 spans 13 residues. The CDR3: CASSSGGDQPQHF. The CDR3 region has the DNA TGTGCCAGCAGCTCGGGGGGAGATCAGCCCCAGCATTTT.

The chain combines TRBV5-1 with TRBJ2-1; D may be TRBD2 (7 bases). Trimming took 4 bases from V and 5 from J, leaving 16 bases between them. The V gene's germline CDR1 is SGHRS and CDR2 YFSETQ. CDR3 length equals 15 residues. CDR3: CASSTRGASDNEQFF. The CDR3 bases are TGCGCCAGCAGCACCCGGGGGGCGTCGGACAATGAGCAGTTCTTC.

The CDR3: CASSWGQGDSPLHF. Here the CDR3 DNA reads TGTGCCAGCTCGTGGGGACAGGGGGATTCACCCCTCCACTTT. The chain uses TRBV6-1 and TRBJ1-6; 11 nucleotides match TRBD1. Germline lookup yields CDR1 MNHNS and CDR2 SASEGT. The V gene end was trimmed by 8 bases and the J gene end by 8 bases; junction bases not matched to a gene: 5. CDR3 length: 14 amino acids.

The J gene is TRBJ1-1, the V gene TRBV12-3 or TRBV12-4, with 8 bases identical to TRBD1. The CDR3 runs to 13 residues. Trimming removed 7 bases from V and 6 bases from J; junction bases left unmatched: 7. CDR3 region: CASTSDRGAEAFF. The CDR3 nucleotides read TGTGCCAGCACCTCTGACAGGGGTGCTGAAGCTTTCTTT.

The J gene is TRBJ2-2, the V gene TRBV5-4; 9 nucleotides align to TRBD1. After removal of 3 bases from V and 3 bases from J, the junction contained 6 bases not matched to a gene. CDR3 length: 16 residues. The germline CDR1 and CDR2 sequences are SGHNT and YYREEE (reference sequence). The DNA of the CDR3 is TGTGCCAGCAGCTCCAGACAGGGGGGAGACACCGGGGAGCTGTTTTTT. As protein: CASSSRQGGDTGELFF.